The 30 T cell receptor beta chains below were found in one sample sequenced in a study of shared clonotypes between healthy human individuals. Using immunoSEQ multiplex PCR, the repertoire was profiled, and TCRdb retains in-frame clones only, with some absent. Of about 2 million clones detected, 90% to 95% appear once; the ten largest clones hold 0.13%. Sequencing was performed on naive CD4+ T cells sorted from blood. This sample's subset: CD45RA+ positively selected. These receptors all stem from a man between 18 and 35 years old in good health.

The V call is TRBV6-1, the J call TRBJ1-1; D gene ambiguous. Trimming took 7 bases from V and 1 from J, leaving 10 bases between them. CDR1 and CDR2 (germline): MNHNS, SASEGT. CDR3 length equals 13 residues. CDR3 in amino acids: CASTAGQNTEAFF. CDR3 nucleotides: TGTGCCAGCACCGCCGGTCAGAACACTGAAGCTTTCTTT.

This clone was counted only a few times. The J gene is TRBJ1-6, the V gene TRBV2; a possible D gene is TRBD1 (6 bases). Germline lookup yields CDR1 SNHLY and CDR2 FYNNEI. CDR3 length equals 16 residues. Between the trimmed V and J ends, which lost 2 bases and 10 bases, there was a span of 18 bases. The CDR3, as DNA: TGTGCCAGCAGTGAAACAGGGCCACACCTTGGCTCACCCCTCCACTTT. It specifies CASSETGPHLGSPLHF.

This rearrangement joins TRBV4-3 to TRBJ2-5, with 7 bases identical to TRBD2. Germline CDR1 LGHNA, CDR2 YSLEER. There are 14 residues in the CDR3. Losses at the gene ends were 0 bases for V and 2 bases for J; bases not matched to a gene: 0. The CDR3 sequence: CASSQEGGQETQYF. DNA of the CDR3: TGCGCCAGCAGCCAAGAGGGAGGGCAAGAGACCCAGTACTTC.

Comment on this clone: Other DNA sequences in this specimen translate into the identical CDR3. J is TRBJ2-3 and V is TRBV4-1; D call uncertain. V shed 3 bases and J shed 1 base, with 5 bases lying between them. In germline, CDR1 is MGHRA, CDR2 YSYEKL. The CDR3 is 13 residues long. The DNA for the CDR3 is TGCGCCAGCAGCCAGCAGGGCACAGATACGCAGTATTTT. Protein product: CASSQQGTDTQYF.

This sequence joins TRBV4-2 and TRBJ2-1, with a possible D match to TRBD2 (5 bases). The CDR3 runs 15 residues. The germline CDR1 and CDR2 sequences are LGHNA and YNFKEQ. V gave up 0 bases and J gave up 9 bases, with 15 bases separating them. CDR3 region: CASSQDPLAFGEQFF. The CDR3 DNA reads TGTGCCAGCAGCCAAGATCCCCTAGCTTTCGGTGAGCAGTTCTTC.

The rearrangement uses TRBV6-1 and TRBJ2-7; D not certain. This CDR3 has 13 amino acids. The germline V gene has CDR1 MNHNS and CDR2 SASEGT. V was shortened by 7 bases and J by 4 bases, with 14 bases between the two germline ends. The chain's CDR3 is CASTLGLGYEQYF. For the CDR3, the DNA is TGTGCCAGCACTCTGGGGTTGGGGTACGAGCAGTACTTC.

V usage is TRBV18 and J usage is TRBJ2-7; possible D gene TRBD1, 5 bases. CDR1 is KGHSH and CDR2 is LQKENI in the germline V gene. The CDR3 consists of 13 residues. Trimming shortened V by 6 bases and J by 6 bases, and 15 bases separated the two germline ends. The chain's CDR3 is CASSLDQGTEQYF. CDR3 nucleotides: TGTGCCAGCTCTCTTGACCAGGGAACCGAGCAGTACTTC.

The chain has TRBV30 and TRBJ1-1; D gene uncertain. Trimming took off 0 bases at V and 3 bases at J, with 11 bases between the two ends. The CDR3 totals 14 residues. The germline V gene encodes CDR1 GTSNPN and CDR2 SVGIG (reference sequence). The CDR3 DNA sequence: TGTGCCTGGAGTGTTAGGGCGTGGGACACTGAAGCTTTCTTT. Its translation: CAWSVRAWDTEAFF.

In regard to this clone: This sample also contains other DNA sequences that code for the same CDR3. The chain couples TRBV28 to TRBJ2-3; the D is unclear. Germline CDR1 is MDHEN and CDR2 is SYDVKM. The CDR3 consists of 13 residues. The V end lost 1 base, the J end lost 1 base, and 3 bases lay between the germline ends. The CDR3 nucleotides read TGTGCCAGCAGTTTATCGGGCACAGATACGCAGTATTTT. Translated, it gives CASSLSGTDTQYF.

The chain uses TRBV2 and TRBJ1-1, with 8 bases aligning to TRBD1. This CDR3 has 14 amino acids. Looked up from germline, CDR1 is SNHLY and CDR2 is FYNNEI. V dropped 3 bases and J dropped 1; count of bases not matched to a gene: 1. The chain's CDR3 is CASSEDRANTEAFF. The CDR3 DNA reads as TGTGCCAGCAGTGAGGACAGGGCGAACACTGAAGCTTTCTTT.

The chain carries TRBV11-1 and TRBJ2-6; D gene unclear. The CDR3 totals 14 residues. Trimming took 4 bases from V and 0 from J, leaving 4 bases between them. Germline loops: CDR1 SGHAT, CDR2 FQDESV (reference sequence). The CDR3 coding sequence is TGTGCCAGCAGCTCGACCTCTGGGGCCAACGTCCTGACTTTC. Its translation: CASSSTSGANVLTF.

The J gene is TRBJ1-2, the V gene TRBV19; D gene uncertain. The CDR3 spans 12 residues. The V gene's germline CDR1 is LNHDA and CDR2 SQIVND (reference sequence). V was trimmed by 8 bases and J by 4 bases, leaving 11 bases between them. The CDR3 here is CASAPLGYGYTF. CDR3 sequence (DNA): TGTGCCAGTGCCCCCTTGGGCTATGGCTACACCTTC.

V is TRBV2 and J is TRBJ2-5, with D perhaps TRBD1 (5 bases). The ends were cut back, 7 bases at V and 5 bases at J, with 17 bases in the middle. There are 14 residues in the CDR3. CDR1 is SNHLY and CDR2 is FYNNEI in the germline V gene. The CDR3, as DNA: TGTGCCAGCATAGGGGTATCGCTTGGGGAGACCCAGTACTTC. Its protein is CASIGVSLGETQYF.

CDR3 amino acids: CASSEISSNYGYTF. The CDR3 region has the DNA TGTGCCAGCAGTGAAATCTCCTCTAACTATGGCTACACCTTC. The chain carries TRBV2 and TRBJ1-2; D is unclear. CDR1 is SNHLY and CDR2 is FYNNEI in the germline V gene. V was clipped by 2 bases and J by 0 bases, with 7 bases between them. This CDR3 has 14 residues.

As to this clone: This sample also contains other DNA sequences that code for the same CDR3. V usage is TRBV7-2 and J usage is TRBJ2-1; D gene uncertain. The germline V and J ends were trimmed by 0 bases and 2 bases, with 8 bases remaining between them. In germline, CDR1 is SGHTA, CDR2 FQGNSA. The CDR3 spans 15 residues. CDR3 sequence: CASSLAGGPYNEQFF. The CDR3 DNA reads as TGTGCCAGCAGCTTAGCGGGCGGTCCCTACAATGAGCAGTTCTTC.

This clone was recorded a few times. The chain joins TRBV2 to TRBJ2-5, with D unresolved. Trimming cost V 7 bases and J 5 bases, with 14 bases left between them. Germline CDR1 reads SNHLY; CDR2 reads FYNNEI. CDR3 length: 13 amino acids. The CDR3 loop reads CASKPAFGETQYF. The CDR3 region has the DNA TGTGCCAGCAAGCCGGCATTCGGGGAGACCCAGTACTTC.

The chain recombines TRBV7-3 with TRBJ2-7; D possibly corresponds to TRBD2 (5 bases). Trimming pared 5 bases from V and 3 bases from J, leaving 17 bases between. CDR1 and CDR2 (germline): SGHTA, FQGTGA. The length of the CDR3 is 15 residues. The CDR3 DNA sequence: TGTGCCAGCAGCCCTACTCCGGGATTCGGCTACGAGCAGTACTTC. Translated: CASSPTPGFGYEQYF. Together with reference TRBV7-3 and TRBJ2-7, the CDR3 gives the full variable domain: GAGVSQTPSNKVTEKGKYVELRCDPISGHTALYWYRQSLGQGPEFLIYFQGTGAADDSGLPNDRFFAVRPEGSVSTLKIQRTERGDSAVYLCASSPTPGFGYEQYFGPGTRLTVT.

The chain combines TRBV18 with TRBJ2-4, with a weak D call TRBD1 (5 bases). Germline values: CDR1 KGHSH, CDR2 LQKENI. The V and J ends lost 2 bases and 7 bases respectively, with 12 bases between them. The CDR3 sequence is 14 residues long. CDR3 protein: CASSPGIQGNIQYF. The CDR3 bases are TGTGCCAGCTCACCAGGTATTCAGGGTAACATTCAGTACTTC.

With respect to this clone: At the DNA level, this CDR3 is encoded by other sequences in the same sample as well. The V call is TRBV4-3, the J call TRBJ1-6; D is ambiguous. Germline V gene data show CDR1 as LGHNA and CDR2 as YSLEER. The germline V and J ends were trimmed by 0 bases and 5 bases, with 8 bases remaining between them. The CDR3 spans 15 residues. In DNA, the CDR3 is TGCGCCAGCAGCCAAGATATCGGCAATAATTCACCCCTCCACTTT. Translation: CASSQDIGNNSPLHF.

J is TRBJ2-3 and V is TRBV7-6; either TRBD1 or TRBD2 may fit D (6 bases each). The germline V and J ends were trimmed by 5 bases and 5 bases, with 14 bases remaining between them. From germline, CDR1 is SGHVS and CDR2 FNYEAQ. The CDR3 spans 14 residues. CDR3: CASSHREVGDTQYF. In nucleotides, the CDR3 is TGTGCCAGCAGCCACAGGGAGGTGGGAGATACGCAGTATTTT.

The CDR3 bases are TGTGCCAGCAGCTTAGCTGGCGGGAATCCGTCCGTAAACATTCAGTACTTC. Its translation: CASSLAGGNPSVNIQYF. The rearrangement uses TRBV7-2 and TRBJ2-4; D perhaps matches TRBD2 (6 bases). The CDR3 has 17 amino acids. Trimming stripped 0 bases from V and 6 bases from J, with 18 bases between. CDR1 and CDR2 from the germline V gene are SGHTA and FQGNSA.

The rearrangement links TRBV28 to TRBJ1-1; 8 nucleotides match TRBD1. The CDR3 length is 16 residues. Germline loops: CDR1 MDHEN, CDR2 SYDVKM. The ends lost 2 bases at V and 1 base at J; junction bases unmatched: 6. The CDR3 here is CASSLPRQGQNTEAFF. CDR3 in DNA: TGTGCCAGCAGTTTACCCCGACAGGGGCAGAACACTGAAGCTTTCTTT.

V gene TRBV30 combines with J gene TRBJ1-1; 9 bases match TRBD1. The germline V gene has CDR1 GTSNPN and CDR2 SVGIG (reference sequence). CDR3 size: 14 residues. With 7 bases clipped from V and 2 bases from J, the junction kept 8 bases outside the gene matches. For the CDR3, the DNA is TGTGCCTTTCGGCCGGGACAGGGAAACACTGAAGCTTTCTTT. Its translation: CAFRPGQGNTEAFF.

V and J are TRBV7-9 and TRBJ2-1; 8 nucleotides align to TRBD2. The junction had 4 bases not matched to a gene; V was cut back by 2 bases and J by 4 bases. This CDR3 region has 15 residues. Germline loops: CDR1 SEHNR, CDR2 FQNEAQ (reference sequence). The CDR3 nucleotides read TGTGCCAGCAGCTTAACGGGAGGGCGGTACAATGAGCAGTTCTTC. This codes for CASSLTGGRYNEQFF.

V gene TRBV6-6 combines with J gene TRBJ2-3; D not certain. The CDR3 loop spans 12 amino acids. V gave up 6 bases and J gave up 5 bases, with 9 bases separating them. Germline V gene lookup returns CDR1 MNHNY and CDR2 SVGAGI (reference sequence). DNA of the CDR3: TGTGCCAGCAGGGGTATGGTAGATACGCAGTATTTT. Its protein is CASRGMVDTQYF.

CDR3 region: CASTPGSSYEQYF. CDR3 nucleotides: TGTGCCAGCACCCCGGGGAGCTCCTACGAGCAGTACTTC. The J gene is TRBJ2-7, the V gene TRBV6-1; weak D call: TRBD2 (5 bases). The CDR3 has 13 residues. V was cut by 7 bases and J by 0 bases, with 10 bases left in between. In germline, CDR1 is MNHNS, CDR2 SASEGT.

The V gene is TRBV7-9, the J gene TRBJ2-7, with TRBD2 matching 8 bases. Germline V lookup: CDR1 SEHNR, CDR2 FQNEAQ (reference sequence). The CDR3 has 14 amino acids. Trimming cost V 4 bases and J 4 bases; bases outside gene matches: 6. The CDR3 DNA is TGTGCCAGCAGCTACGATAGCGGGAAATACGAGCAGTACTTC. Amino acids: CASSYDSGKYEQYF.

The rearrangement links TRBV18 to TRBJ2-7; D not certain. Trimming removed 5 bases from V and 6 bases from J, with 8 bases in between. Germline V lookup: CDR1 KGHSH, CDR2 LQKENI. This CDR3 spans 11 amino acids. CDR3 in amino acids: CASSEYREQYF. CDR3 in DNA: TGTGCCAGCTCAGAGTATCGCGAGCAGTACTTC.

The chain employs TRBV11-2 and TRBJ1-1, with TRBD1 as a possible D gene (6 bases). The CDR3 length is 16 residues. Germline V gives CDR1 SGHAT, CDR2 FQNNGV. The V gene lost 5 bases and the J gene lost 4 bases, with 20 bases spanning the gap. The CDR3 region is CASSNLNRESRTEAFF. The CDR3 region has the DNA TGTGCCAGCAGCAACCTTAACAGGGAAAGCCGCACTGAAGCTTTCTTT. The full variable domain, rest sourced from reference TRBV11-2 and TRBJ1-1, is EAGVAQSPRYKIIEKRQSVAFWCNPISGHATLYWYQQILGQGPKLLIQFQNNGVVDDSQLPKDRFSAERLKGVDSTLKIQPAKLEDSAVYLCASSNLNRESRTEAFFGQGTRLTVV.

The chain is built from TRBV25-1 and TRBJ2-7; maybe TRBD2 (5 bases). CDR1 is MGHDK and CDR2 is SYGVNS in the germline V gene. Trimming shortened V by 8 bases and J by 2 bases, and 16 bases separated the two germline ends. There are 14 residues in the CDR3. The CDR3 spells CASSAPPEAYEQYF. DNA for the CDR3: TGTGCCAGCTCGGCCCCTCCGGAGGCCTACGAGCAGTACTTC.